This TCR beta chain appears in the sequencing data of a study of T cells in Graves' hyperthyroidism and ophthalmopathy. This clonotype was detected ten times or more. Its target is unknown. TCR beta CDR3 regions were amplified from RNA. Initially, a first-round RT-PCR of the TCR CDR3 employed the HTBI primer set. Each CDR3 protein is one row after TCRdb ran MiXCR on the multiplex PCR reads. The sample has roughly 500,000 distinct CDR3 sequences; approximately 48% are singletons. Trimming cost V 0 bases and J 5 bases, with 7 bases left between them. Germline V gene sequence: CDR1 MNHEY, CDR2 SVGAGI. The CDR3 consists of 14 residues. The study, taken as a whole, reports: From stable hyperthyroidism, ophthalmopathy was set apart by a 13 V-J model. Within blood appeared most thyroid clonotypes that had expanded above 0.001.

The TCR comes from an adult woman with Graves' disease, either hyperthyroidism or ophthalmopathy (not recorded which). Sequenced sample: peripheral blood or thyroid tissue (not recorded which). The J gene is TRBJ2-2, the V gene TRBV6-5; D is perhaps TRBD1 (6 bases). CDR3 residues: CASSYSGATGELFF. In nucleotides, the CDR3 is TGTGCCAGCAGTTACTCGGGGGCGACCGGGGAGCTGTTTTTT.